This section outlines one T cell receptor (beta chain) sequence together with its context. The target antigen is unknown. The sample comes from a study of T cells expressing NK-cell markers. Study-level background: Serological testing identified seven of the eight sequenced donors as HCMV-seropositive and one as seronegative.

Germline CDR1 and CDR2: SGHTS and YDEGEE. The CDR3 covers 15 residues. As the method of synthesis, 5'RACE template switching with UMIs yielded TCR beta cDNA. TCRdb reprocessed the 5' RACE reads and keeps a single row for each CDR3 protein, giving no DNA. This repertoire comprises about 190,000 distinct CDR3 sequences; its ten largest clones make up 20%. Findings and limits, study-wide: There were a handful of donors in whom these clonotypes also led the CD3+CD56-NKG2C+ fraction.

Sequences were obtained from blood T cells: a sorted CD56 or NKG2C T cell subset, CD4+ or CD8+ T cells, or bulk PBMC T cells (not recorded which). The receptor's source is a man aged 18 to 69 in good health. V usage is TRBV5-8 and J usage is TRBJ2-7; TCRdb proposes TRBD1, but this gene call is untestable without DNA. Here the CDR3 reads CASSLVTGGYYEQYF.